Shown below are 17 T cell receptor beta chains from a single sample sequenced in a study of T-cell reconstitution after alpha-beta-depleted transplantation in children. Unique molecular identifiers were used in preparing the TCRbeta library. TCRdb re-called the PCR reads through MiXCR, storing one row per CDR3 protein. The table shows about 58,000 distinct CDR3 sequences, with roughly 45% occurring only once. This sample comprised PBMCs, mostly from graft donor cells, obtained 360 days after TCRalphabeta/CD19-depleted stem cell transplant. These receptor sequences come from a male patient aged 10-17 years who had a stem cell transplant for acute lymphoblastic leukemia, so the T cells may come from the graft donor.

The V and J genes are TRBV12-3 or TRBV12-4 and TRBJ2-3, with 8 bases lining up with TRBD2. The CDR3 length is 15 residues. Losses at the gene ends were 7 bases for V and 1 base for J; bases not matched to a gene: 7. In DNA, the CDR3 is TGTGCCAGCAATCTTCTCGGGGGGGGCACAGATACGCAGTATTTT. Protein product: CASNLLGGGTDTQYF.

The V gene is TRBV7-6, the J gene TRBJ2-1; 10 bases agree with TRBD1. After removal of 8 bases from V and 7 bases from J, the junction contained 2 bases not matched to a gene. Germline assignment: CDR1 SGHVS and CDR2 FNYEAQ. The CDR3 is made up of 12 amino acids. CDR3 nucleotides: TGTGCCAGCCGGGACAGGGGAAATGAGCAGTTCTTC. Translation: CASRDRGNEQFF.

This sequence joins TRBV5-1 and TRBJ2-7; D is perhaps TRBD2 (5 bases). CDR3 length: 14 residues. Germline-derived CDR1 and CDR2 are SGHRS and YFSETQ. Trimming pared 0 bases from V and 3 bases from J, leaving 10 bases between. CDR3 residues: CASSLAGEYYEQYF. The CDR3 DNA follows: TGCGCCAGCAGCTTGGCCGGGGAATACTACGAGCAGTACTTC.

This clonotype has just one count. V usage is TRBV12-3 or TRBV12-4 and J usage is TRBJ2-7; D gene unclear. The CDR3 is 12 residues long. The V end lost 6 bases, the J end lost 5 bases, and 11 bases lay between the germline ends. CDR3 nucleotides: TGTGCCAGCAGATCAGTGGGCCACGAGCAGTACTTC. Translated: CASRSVGHEQYF.

This chain connects TRBV29-1 to TRBJ1-5; D may be TRBD1 (5 bases). The germline V gene encodes CDR1 SQVTM and CDR2 ANQGSEA. The CDR3 loop spans 13 amino acids. Trimming shortened V by 3 bases and J by 3 bases, and 9 bases separated the two germline ends. The CDR3 sequence: CSVEAGNNQPQHF. The CDR3, as DNA: TGCAGCGTTGAGGCAGGGAACAATCAGCCCCAGCATTTT.

The CDR3: CASSHRTDTQYF. The CDR3 DNA sequence: TGTGCCAGCAGTCATCGCACAGATACGCAGTATTTT. The chain employs TRBV27 and TRBJ2-3; D gene unclear. V lost 5 bases, J lost 1 base, and 4 bases lay in between. Germline lookup yields CDR1 MNHEY and CDR2 SMNVEV (reference sequence). The CDR3 has 12 amino acids.

This chain joins TRBV7-8 and TRBJ2-5, with D perhaps matching TRBD1 (6 bases). The V end lost 6 bases, the J end lost 0 bases, and 17 bases lay between the germline ends. The CDR3 has 16 amino acids. Germline CDR1 SGHVS, CDR2 FQNEAQ. CDR3 DNA: TGTGCCAGCAGTCCAGGGGCAGGGTATCACCAAGAGACCCAGTACTTC. It encodes CASSPGAGYHQETQYF.

Only a few counts were recorded for this clonotype. The chain couples TRBV20-1 to TRBJ2-3; D unclear. Germline lookup yields CDR1 DFQATT and CDR2 SNEGSKA (reference sequence). V gave up 6 bases and J gave up 2 bases, with 15 bases separating them. The CDR3 length is 14 residues. CDR3 coding DNA: TGCAGTGCCTTACGGAGAGCCGTCACAGATACGCAGTATTTT. This sequence encodes CSALRRAVTDTQYF.

This clonotype was seen a handful of times. The chain is built from TRBV27 and TRBJ2-1; D ambiguous. In germline, CDR1 is MNHEY, CDR2 SMNVEV (reference sequence). V gave up 2 bases and J gave up 0 bases, with 8 bases separating them. The CDR3 is 15 amino acids. CDR3 sequence reads: CASSLTTSSYNEQFF. The CDR3 nucleotides are TGTGCCAGCAGTTTAACCACCTCCTCCTACAATGAGCAGTTCTTC.

This sequence joins TRBV7-6 and TRBJ2-1, with D unresolved. The CDR3 is 18 residues long. Per germline, CDR1 SGHVS and CDR2 FNYEAQ. Deletions cut 1 base from V and 7 bases from J, with 23 bases between. The CDR3 region is CASSLGPLVSTGRNEQFF. The CDR3 nucleotides read TGTGCCAGCAGCTTAGGACCCCTCGTCTCCACCGGTCGGAATGAGCAGTTCTTC.

This clonotype was picked up a small number of times. The chain has TRBV12-3 or TRBV12-4 and TRBJ2-1; 7 bases are shared with TRBD2. The CDR3 sequence is 13 residues long. The junction had 4 bases not matched to a gene; V was cut back by 3 bases and J by 8 bases. The CDR3 sequence: CASSLMTSHEQFF. The CDR3 coding sequence is TGTGCCAGCAGTTTGATGACTAGCCATGAGCAGTTCTTC.

The chain joins TRBV5-1 to TRBJ2-7, with a possible D match to TRBD1 (5 bases). In germline, CDR1 is SGHRS, CDR2 YFSETQ. This CDR3 comprises 13 residues. Trimming removed 5 bases at V and 0 bases at J, with 9 bases between. CDR3 amino acids: CASRETASYEQYF. DNA for the CDR3: TGCGCCAGCAGGGAGACAGCCTCCTACGAGCAGTACTTC. Looking up the rest from reference TRBV5-1 and TRBJ2-7 gives the full variable domain: KAGVTQTPRYLIKTRGQQVTLSCSPISGHRSVSWYQQTPGQGLQFLFEYFSETQRNKGNFPGRFSGRQFSNSRSEMNVSTLELGDSALYLCASRETASYEQYFGPGTRLTVT.

The chain is built from TRBV9 and TRBJ1-1, with D possibly being TRBD1 (5 bases). V lost 3 bases to trimming and J lost 7 bases, with 10 bases between them. The CDR3 consists of 12 residues. Germline V lookup: CDR1 SGDLS, CDR2 YYNGEE. The CDR3 DNA reads as TGTGCCAGCAGCGCCTCAGGGATTGAAGCTTTCTTT. Translation gives CASSASGIEAFF.

V usage is TRBV4-1 and J usage is TRBJ2-3, with a possible D match to TRBD2 (5 bases). Germline CDR1 is MGHRA and CDR2 is YSYEKL. Trimming took 6 bases from V and 4 from J, leaving 11 bases between them. The CDR3 loop spans 13 amino acids. In nucleotides, the CDR3 is TGCGCCAGCAGTCAGGTACTAGCAGATACGCAGTATTTT. Protein product: CASSQVLADTQYF.

This rearrangement joins TRBV12-3 or TRBV12-4 to TRBJ2-1, with TRBD2 matching over 7 bases. The CDR3 consists of 15 residues. J gave up 8 bases and V 5 bases, and 12 bases lay outside the gene matches. CDR3 sequence (DNA): TGTGCCAGCAGTCACTCGGGGGGTCTTAGCGATGAGCAGTTCTTC. Protein sequence: CASSHSGGLSDEQFF.

The chain has TRBV5-1 and TRBJ2-5; D gene uncertain. Germline V gene lookup returns CDR1 SGHRS and CDR2 YFSETQ. Trimming removed 4 bases at V and 0 bases at J, with 4 bases between. The CDR3 spans 12 residues. The CDR3 protein is CASSPNQETQYF. The CDR3 bases are TGCGCCAGCAGCCCCAACCAAGAGACCCAGTACTTC.

CDR3 amino acids: CSVRGQVGNIQYF. The CDR3 DNA is TGCAGCGTCCGTGGGCAGGTCGGGAACATTCAGTACTTC. The chain recombines TRBV29-1 with TRBJ2-4; D remains unclear. The germline V gene encodes CDR1 SQVTM and CDR2 ANQGSEA. The germline V and J ends were trimmed by 6 bases and 7 bases, with 16 bases remaining between them. CDR3 length: 13 amino acids. The variable domain in full, completed from reference TRBV29-1 and TRBJ2-4, reads SAVISQKPSRDICQRGTSLTIQCQVDSQVTMMFWYRQQPGQSLTLIATANQGSEATYESGFVIDKFPISRPNLTFSTLTVSNMSPEDSSIYLCSVRGQVGNIQYFGAGTRLSVL.